This T cell receptor beta chain was found in a study of T cell responses to AZD1222 COVID-19 vaccine. The study, taken as a whole, reports: Among vaccine-associated CD4 TCRs, coverage spanned spike, with dominance at 160-218 and 743-854. Mostly white British, mostly female donors; authors suggested clonal diversity may be underestimated. Recipients of AZD1222 seropositive at baseline numbered only 5 or 6.

On this clone itself: The antigen is undetermined.

There are 14 residues in the CDR3. The germline V gene encodes CDR1 KGHSH and CDR2 LQKENI. The V and J ends lost 1 base and 5 bases respectively, with 12 bases between them. TCRdb's table, derived via immunoSEQ multiplex PCR, lists solely in-frame clones and lacks some. The sample holds more than 65,000 clones, over 75% seen once. The sequence derives from an adult who received the AZD1222 COVID-19 vaccine. This specimen was peripheral blood, taken 28 days after the second AZD1222 dose. The gene calls are TRBV18 and TRBJ2-7; no definite D call. This chain's CDR3 is CASSPRTSADEQYF. The CDR3 DNA follows: TGTGCCAGCTCACCACGAACCAGCGCGGACGAGCAGTACTTC. Complete variable domain (other parts from reference TRBV18 and TRBJ2-7): NAGVMQNPRHLVRRRGQEARLRCSPMKGHSHVYWYRQLPEEGLKFMVYLQKENIIDESGMPKERFSAEFPKEGPSILRIQQVVRGDSAAYFCASSPRTSADEQYFGPGTRLTVT.